The 22 T cell receptor beta chains below come from one sample, sequenced in a study of tumor-infiltrating lymphocytes in primary liver carcinoma. A primer in the constant region served to generate TCR beta cDNA from about 470 ng of total RNA. ARM-PCR was slightly modified, and three nested multiplex PCR rounds with it gave rise to the TCR beta libraries. Investigators reported that the first two PCR rounds, at roughly 10 cycles each, used TRBV1-TRBV30 forward primers with a C-beta reverse primer. TCRdb redid the calling of the multiplex PCR reads with MiXCR, one entry per CDR3 protein. The sample has approximately 330,000 distinct CDR3 sequences, roughly 61% seen once. In addition to blood RNA drawn from unsorted whole blood, germline DNA was extracted. Sequences were obtained from peripheral blood. These receptors were collected from a man aged 35 to 55 with primary liver carcinoma and hepatitis B virus infection.

Note on this clonotype: One junction end does not reproduce the germline sequence, and a read error may be involved. The CDR3 protein is CVSSSRGQLRDPDTQYF. CDR3 in DNA: TGTGTCAGCAGTTCCCGCGGGCAGCTGAGGGACCCAGATACGCAGTATTTT. The genes are TRBV6-5 and TRBJ2-3; possibly TRBD1 or TRBD2 for D (5 bases each). CDR3 length equals 17 residues. The V gene's germline CDR1 is MNHEY and CDR2 SVGAGI.

On this clonotype itself: This may be a read error: a much more frequent sequence differs by one nucleotide. The rearrangement uses TRBV4-2 and TRBJ2-2, with D unresolved. CDR1 LGHNA and CDR2 YNFKEQ come from the germline V gene. This CDR3 region has 13 residues. In DNA form, the CDR3 reads TGTGGCAGCAGCCAAGAACAGCCCGGGGAGCTGTTTTTT. The encoded protein is CGSSQEQPGELFF.

On this clonotype: Compared with germline, one end of the junction differs, possibly owing to a read error. The V gene is TRBV5-5, the J gene TRBJ2-1; D gene uncertain. Looked up from germline, CDR1 is SGHKS and CDR2 is YYEKEE (reference sequence). The CDR3 runs to 15 residues. CDR3 in DNA: TGTGCCAGCAGCTTTGGCACCAAGCCTTACATTGAGCAGCTCTTC. As protein: CASSFGTKPYIEQLF. The full variable domain, with the rest looked up from reference TRBV5-5 and TRBJ2-1, is DAGVTQSPTHLIKTRGQQVTLRCSPISGHKSVSWYQQVLGQGPQFIFQYYEKEERGRGNFPDRFSARQFPNYSSELNVNALLLGDSALYLCASSFGTKPYIEQLFGPGTRLTVL.

As concerns this clonotype: One end of the junction is discordant with germline, which a read error may explain. The gene calls are TRBV6-5 and TRBJ2-7, with a possible D match to TRBD1 (6 bases). The CDR3 loop spans 16 amino acids. The germline V gene encodes CDR1 MNHEY and CDR2 SVGAGI. CDR3 sequence reads: CASSCAREQGPYEQHF. In DNA, the CDR3 is TGTGCCAGCAGTTGCGCCCGTGAACAGGGTCCCTACGAGCAGCACTTC.

This clonotype was seen many times. The J gene is TRBJ2-7, the V gene TRBV11-1; a weak D match, TRBD1 (5 bases). V was pared by 5 bases and J by 4 bases, with 21 bases between. The CDR3 runs 16 residues. Per germline, CDR1 SGHAT and CDR2 FQDESV (reference sequence). CDR3 bases: TGTGCCAGCAGCCTCGTGGGGCCCCCGGGCCTTTACGAGCAGTACTTC. Translation: CASSLVGPPGLYEQYF. Together with reference TRBV11-1 and TRBJ2-7, the CDR3 gives the full variable domain: EAEVAQSPRYKITEKSQAVAFWCDPISGHATLYWYRQILGQGPELLVQFQDESVVDDSQLPKDRFSAERLKGVDSTLKIQPAELGDSAMYLCASSLVGPPGLYEQYFGPGTRLTVT.

This CDR3 is CASSLGGHYEEYF. The DNA of the CDR3 is TGTGCCAGCAGCTTAGGCGGGCACTATGAGGAGTACTTC. The chain has TRBV11-2 and TRBJ2-7; maybe TRBD2 (5 bases). The CDR3 is made up of 13 amino acids. V was clipped by 1 base and J by 11 bases, with 15 bases between them. The V gene's germline CDR1 is SGHAT and CDR2 FQNNGV. The variable domain in full, completed from reference TRBV11-2 and TRBJ2-7, reads EAGVAQSPRYKIIEKRQSVAFWCNPISGHATLYWYQQILGQGPKLLIQFQNNGVVDDSQLPKDRFSAERLKGVDSTLKIQPAKLEDSAVYLCASSLGGHYEEYFGPGTRLTVT.

Of note for this clonotype: A much bigger clone sits one base away, suggesting this may be a read error. The chain carries TRBV12-3 or TRBV12-4 and TRBJ2-3, with a weak D call TRBD2 (5 bases). This CDR3 has 12 residues. The CDR3 DNA follows: TGTGCCACACTAGGGCAATCAGATGCGCAGTATTTT. Its protein is CATLGQSDAQYF.

The chain is built from TRBV5-8 and TRBJ2-5; 9 bases line up with TRBD2. V lost 3 bases to trimming and J lost 1 base; unmatched junction nucleotides: 7. This CDR3 has 16 residues. Germline CDR1 and CDR2: SGHTS and YDEGEE. This CDR3 reads CASSSGTSWGQETQYF. CDR3 DNA sequence: TGTGCCAGCAGCTCCGGGACTAGCTGGGGCCAAGAGACCCAGTACTTC.

About this clonotype: A read error may explain this, as a much larger clone is one base away. J is TRBJ1-1 and V is TRBV6-6; D is perhaps TRBD1 (5 bases). Germline assignment: CDR1 MNHNY and CDR2 SVGAGI (reference sequence). This CDR3 contains 14 residues. Between the trimmed V and J ends, which lost 2 bases and 5 bases, there was a span of 12 bases. The CDR3 region has the DNA TGTGCCAGCAGTTACACCTGGGGGGAGACTGAAGCTTTCTTT. Protein sequence: CASSYTWGETEAFF.

On this clonotype itself: Just one base apart from a much larger clone, this may be a read error. The chain couples TRBV4-2 to TRBJ2-2; D gene uncertain. The CDR3 contains 16 residues. Germline V gene lookup returns CDR1 LGHNA and CDR2 YNFKEQ. V was shortened by 0 bases and J by 7 bases, with 15 bases between the two germline ends. The CDR3 DNA follows: TGTGCCAGCAGCCAAGATACCGGACCCCACGACGGGGAGCTGTTTTTT. This codes for CASSQDTGPHDGELFF.

J is TRBJ2-7 and V is TRBV24-1, with a possible D match to TRBD2 (6 bases). There are 17 residues in the CDR3. The germline V gene has CDR1 KGHDR and CDR2 SFDVKD. V was cut by 5 bases and J by 2 bases, with 21 bases left in between. Here the CDR3 DNA reads TGTGCCACCAGTGGCGTCCGGGCAGGCGGGGCCGCCTACGAGCAGTACTTC. This encodes CATSGVRAGGAAYEQYF.

With respect to this clonotype: Just one base apart from a much larger clone, this may be a read error. The chain combines TRBV4-1 with TRBJ2-5; the match to TRBD1 covers 7 bases. The CDR3 loop spans 15 amino acids. Per germline, CDR1 MGHRA and CDR2 YSYEKL. For the CDR3, the DNA is TGCGCCAGCTGCCAAGAAGGGGTCAGGGGGGAGACCCAGTACTTC. This codes for CASCQEGVRGETQYF.

This clonotype was detected many times. The gene calls are TRBV4-2 and TRBJ2-5; a possible D gene is TRBD2 (5 bases). The CDR3 runs 15 residues. The germline V gene encodes CDR1 LGHNA and CDR2 YNFKEQ. Between the trimmed V and J ends, which lost 1 base and 5 bases, there was a span of 14 bases. The CDR3 DNA reads TGTGCCAGCAGCCAAGGCCCCGGGAATGGGGAGACCCAGTACTTC. Protein: CASSQGPGNGETQYF.

In regard to this clonotype: A much more abundant neighbour one base away suggests this may be a read error. The J gene is TRBJ2-3, the V gene TRBV5-1; no definite D call. This CDR3 spans 12 amino acids. Germline V gene lookup returns CDR1 SGHRS and CDR2 YFSETQ. The CDR3 region has the DNA TGCGCCAGCAGCTTGAACACAGATAAGCAGTATTTT. It encodes CASSLNTDKQYF.

This clonotype was detected many times. V gene TRBV4-1 combines with J gene TRBJ2-3; TRBD2 agrees at 7 bases. Germline CDR1 and CDR2: MGHRA and YSYEKL. The V and J ends lost 3 bases and 5 bases, in that order; junction bases with no gene match: 11. There are 16 residues in the CDR3. The CDR3 region is CASSQPGRREQDTQYF. Written as DNA, the CDR3 is TGCGCCAGCAGCCAGCCGGGGCGGCGGGAGCAAGATACGCAGTATTTT.

Ten or more counts support this clonotype. CDR3 sequence: CASSLAVELGQYF. DNA for the CDR3: TGTGCCAGCAGCTTAGCGGTAGAGCTCGGGCAGTACTTC. The V and J genes are TRBV7-9 and TRBJ2-7; no definite D call. Germline CDR1 is SEHNR and CDR2 is FQNEAQ (reference sequence). V lost 0 bases and J lost 9, with 12 bases in between. The length of the CDR3 is 13 residues.

This clonotype was seen a few times. V usage is TRBV10-3 and J usage is TRBJ1-4, with unresolved D. From germline, CDR1 is ENHRY and CDR2 SYGVKD. This CDR3 contains 15 residues. The CDR3 DNA reads as TGTGCGACATCACAAAGCGACGCAACTAATGAAAAACTGTTTTTT. Its protein product is CATSQSDATNEKLFF.

This chain connects TRBV28 to TRBJ1-4; no firm D call. The V gene's germline CDR1 is MDHEN and CDR2 SYDVKM. Trimming took off 9 bases at V and 2 bases at J, with 10 bases between the two ends. The CDR3 sequence is 13 residues long. CDR3 in amino acids: CASFPNTNEKLFF. In DNA, the CDR3 is TGTGCCAGTTTCCCGAACACTAATGAAAAACTGTTTTTT.

V usage is TRBV14 and J usage is TRBJ2-2, with 10 bases matching TRBD1. The CDR3 sequence is 14 residues long. The J segment lost 9 bases and the V segment lost 4 bases, leaving 5 bases of the junction unmatched. CDR1 is SGHDN and CDR2 is FVKESK in the germline V gene. The CDR3 reads CASSRQGAARELFF. The CDR3 nucleotides are TGTGCCAGCAGCCGACAGGGGGCTGCCCGGGAGCTGTTTTTT.

About this clonotype itself: One end of the junction fails to match germline, which may point to a read error. The gene calls are TRBV4-2 and TRBJ2-3; TRBD1 might be the D (5 bases). Germline V gene data show CDR1 as LGHNA and CDR2 as YNFKEQ. This CDR3 has 16 residues. The chain's CDR3 is CASSREPQGVTDTQYF. The CDR3 region has the DNA TGCGCCAGCAGCCGAGAACCTCAGGGCGTCACAGATACGCAATATTTT.

Remarks on this clonotype: The junction shows a germline mismatch at one end, possibly a read error. This sequence joins TRBV12-3 or TRBV12-4 and TRBJ2-1; D possibly corresponds to TRBD2 (6 bases). This CDR3 has 16 amino acids. This CDR3 is CTSSLSAGRDYNEQFF. In DNA form, the CDR3 reads TGTACCAGCAGTTTAAGTGCGGGACGTGACTACAATGAGCAGTTCTTC.

Concerning this clonotype itself: At one end, the junction sequence differs from germline, possibly due to a read error. This rearrangement joins TRBV11-3 to TRBJ2-5, with D tentatively TRBD1 (5 bases). Germline CDR1 reads SGHNT; CDR2 reads YENEEA. The CDR3 consists of 15 residues. This CDR3 is CVSRLGAFQDGTQYF. The CDR3 DNA follows: TGTGTCAGCAGATTAGGGGCTTTCCAAGATGGGACCCAGTACTTC.